The clone carrying this TCR beta chain was detected a few times. Its specificity is not known. The PCR was carried out with 60 Vbeta primers and 13 Jbeta primers. The table came from immunoSEQ multiplex PCR; TCRdb's copy has only in-frame clones and leaves some out. The profile shows 150,000 or so clones, 76% of them singletons. As for the donors, each was a healthy bone marrow donor. The CDR3 consists of 16 residues. Germline V gene lookup returns CDR1 SGHNT and CDR2 YENEEA. V was shortened by 5 bases and J by 6 bases, with 19 bases between the two germline ends. The sample comes from a study of cytomegalovirus exposure and HLA in healthy donors. Overall study results and limits: The classifier, whose performance was assessed in both the original and validation cohorts, reportedly diagnosed cytomegalovirus status with high specificity and sensitivity. Among the sequence variants, a highly shared cluster was likely an artifact of sequencing.

The chain recombines TRBV11-3 with TRBJ2-2, with D perhaps TRBD2 (5 bases). The sequence came from a female donor in good health and CMV-seronegative. The sequencing input was PBMCs. The CDR3 DNA sequence: TGTGCCAGCAGCCGAGCAGAGGGCATATTATCCGGGGAGCTGTTTTTT. Protein: CASSRAEGILSGELFF.